Included here is one TCR beta chain sequence, with context. There is no known antigen for this receptor. One base away there is no much larger clone; base qualities are not given. This sample stems from a study of blood T cell repertoires in COVID-19 (dated by TCRdb to about 2020). Some background on the complete study: Samples from collaborators originated in the United States, Italy and Spain and spanned both the acute and convalescent phases of COVID-19. The material from the prospective study consisted of cDNA or gDNA derived from T cells, B-cell-depleted T cells, or PBMCs. Deeply sampled blood TCRbeta repertoires from subjects exposed to, actively infected with, or recovered from COVID-19 were included in the dataset. The repertoires were made available in a free public database intended to serve as a resource for research on the immune response to SARS-CoV-2. The samples were drawn from the first 160 participants of the ongoing ImmuneRACE study and from 1,254 subjects provided by 6 global collaborators. The sample metadata nearly always contained a de-identified subject ID, COVID-19 status, age in years and sex. Where available, HLA class I and class II types were taken from metadata supplied by the sample provider and were not determined by assay-based typing.

The collaborating institutions used their own protocols to collect whole blood in K2EDTA tubes. For TCRbeta analysis, collaborators shipped samples as frozen whole blood, isolated PBMCs, or DNA extracted from either of those sample types. General findings and caveats noted by the study authors: The quantity of clinical and demographic metadata differed by source and by participant and was supplied without curation.

TCRbeta CDR3 regions were amplified from genomic DNA using the immunoSEQ Assay, a bias-controlled multiplex PCR. The paper's data handling went like this. Nucleated cell counts per sample were estimated from amplification of reference gene primers within the assay. To quantify the absolute abundance of each unique TCRbeta CDR3 rearrangement, sequence reads were collapsed and filtered. For each sample, productive Simpson clonality was calculated as the square root of Simpson's diversity index over productive rearrangements. Not all clones reach the TCRdb copy of this immuneACCESS table, which keeps in-frame sequences only. Checked studies attribute under half of the gap to unresolved V genes and leave the rest unexplained. The DNA was the basis for D and trimming; V, J and clone size are from that table. The sample includes some 73,000 clones, with roughly 70% observed a single time. The leading ten clones occupy roughly 23% of the sample.

V and J are trimmed by 5 bases and 4 bases, and the gene matches miss 7 bases of the junction. Spanning cysteine to phenylalanine, the CDR3 consists of 15 amino acids. Of all the DNA, just the CDR3 is kept, 45 bases in frame from base 1. CDR1 and CDR2 (LNHDA, SQIVND) derive from the germline V gene (reference sequence). The rearrangement joined TRBV19 to TRBJ1-2, with 10 central nucleotides matching TRBD1. Sequences were obtained from peripheral blood. The sequence was collected from a man in his 60s with acute or convalescent COVID-19. The sequence in DNA is TGTGCCAGTAGTCTCGGACAGGGGGATTCCTATGGCTACACCTTC. This encodes CASSLGQGDSYGYTF.